These 32 T cell receptor beta chains share one sample of origin, sequenced in a study of shared T cell receptors in the human thymus (dated by TCRdb to about 2021). Library method: the immunoSEQ multiplex PCR assay. Sourced from immuneACCESS, this table was stored by TCRdb with only in-frame sequences that have V and J called. A share of the clones is absent; for the studies checked, an unresolved V gene accounts for under half, and the remainder has no known explanation. The sample table shows about 380,000 clones, and approximately 95% are seen once. The top ten clonotypes cover approximately 0.018% of the sample. Sequencing used thymocytes. These receptors originate from a human donor.

This chain uses TRBV18 with TRBJ1-1, with TRBD1 identical over 7 bases. V shed 2 bases, J shed 1 base, and the junction held 13 bases outside the gene matches. CDR1 is KGHSH, CDR2 LQKENI, per germline. This CDR3 region has 18 residues. The CDR3 region is CASSPSHCRQGSNTEAFF. Written as DNA, the CDR3 is TGTGCCAGCTCACCATCACACTGCAGACAGGGATCGAACACTGAAGCTTTCTTT.

V gene TRBV19 combines with J gene TRBJ2-1; a weak D match, TRBD2 (5 bases). CDR3 size: 15 residues. The germline gives CDR1 LNHDA, CDR2 SQIVND (reference sequence). Trimming took off 3 bases at V and 7 bases at J, with 16 bases between the two ends. In nucleotides, the CDR3 is TGTGCCAGTAGTATCGTTAGGACTCCCAAAAATGAGCAGTTCTTC. Amino acid sequence: CASSIVRTPKNEQFF.

V is TRBV4-1 and J is TRBJ1-1; 8 positions agree with TRBD1. CDR3 length: 15 amino acids. V was pared by 3 bases and J by 6 bases, with 9 bases of the junction left unmatched. Germline V gene sequence: CDR1 MGHRA, CDR2 YSYEKL. The chain's CDR3 is CASSHPMDRAPEAFF. CDR3 coding DNA: TGCGCCAGCAGCCACCCAATGGACAGGGCGCCTGAAGCTTTCTTT.

V usage is TRBV7-3 and J usage is TRBJ2-2; D is uncertain. The CDR3 runs to 15 residues. Trimming took 1 base from V and 2 from J, leaving 8 bases between them. Germline V gene sequence: CDR1 SGHTA, CDR2 FQGTGA. This chain's CDR3 is CASSLMFQNTGELFF. CDR3 bases: TGTGCCAGCAGCTTAATGTTCCAAAACACCGGGGAGCTGTTTTTT.

The chain uses TRBV2 and TRBJ2-7, with unresolved D. The CDR3 is 10 residues long. V shed 8 bases and J shed 4 bases, with 6 bases lying between them. Germline V lookup: CDR1 SNHLY, CDR2 FYNNEI. In DNA, the CDR3 is TGTGCCAGCTCTCGTTACGAGCAGTACTTC. It encodes CASSRYEQYF.

The chain combines TRBV28 with TRBJ2-3; D may correspond to TRBD1 or TRBD2 (5 bases each). The V end lost 6 bases, the J end lost 6 bases, and 19 bases lay between the germline ends. CDR1 is MDHEN, CDR2 SYDVKM, per germline. The CDR3 extends over 15 amino acids. CDR3 coding DNA: TGTGCCAGCAGCCAAACCCGGGACGATCGGGATACGCAGTATTTT. Its protein is CASSQTRDDRDTQYF.

The chain employs TRBV7-9 and TRBJ1-2; no definite D call. The CDR3 is made up of 13 amino acids. The germline V and J ends were trimmed by 1 base and 2 bases, with 5 bases remaining between them. Germline values: CDR1 SEHNR, CDR2 FQNEAQ (reference sequence). CDR3 DNA: TGTGCCAGCAGCTTAGGGCAGAACTATGGCTACACCTTC. It codes for CASSLGQNYGYTF.

A single count supports this clone. The rearrangement joins TRBV7-9 to TRBJ2-5, with 8 bases identical to TRBD2. The length of the CDR3 is 17 residues. V trimming: 4 bases; J trimming: 5 bases; junction bases outside the gene matches: 15. Germline V gene data show CDR1 as SEHNR and CDR2 as FQNEAQ (reference sequence). CDR3 protein: CASSSQREIGFRETQYF. CDR3 DNA: TGTGCCAGCAGCTCGCAGCGGGAGATAGGGTTTAGGGAGACCCAGTACTTC.

The chain couples TRBV18 to TRBJ2-5; D uncertain. Looked up from germline, CDR1 is KGHSH and CDR2 is LQKENI. The CDR3 is made up of 12 amino acids. V was clipped by 2 bases and J by 4 bases, with 5 bases between them. CDR3 coding DNA: TGTGCCAGCTCACCAGGGCTAGAGACCCAGTACTTC. Amino acids: CASSPGLETQYF.

The chain is built from TRBV5-1 and TRBJ1-2; TRBD1 might be the D (6 bases). CDR3 length: 14 amino acids. Trimming shortened V by 7 bases and J by 5 bases, and 18 bases separated the two germline ends. Germline CDR1 and CDR2: SGHRS and YFSETQ. The CDR3 nucleotides read TGCGCCAGCGCCTCCCCAGGGAGGGGGTATGGCTACACCTTC. This sequence encodes CASASPGRGYGYTF.

This sequence joins TRBV9 and TRBJ2-5, with 8 positions matching TRBD2. V gave up 0 bases and J gave up 3 bases; unmatched junction bases: 10. This CDR3 region has 17 residues. Looked up from germline, CDR1 is SGDLS and CDR2 is YYNGEE. CDR3 sequence reads: CASSVEWVAGLKETQYF. The CDR3 bases are TGTGCCAGCAGCGTAGAATGGGTAGCGGGATTGAAAGAGACCCAGTACTTC.

The chain is built from TRBV9 and TRBJ2-5; D might be TRBD2 (7 bases). From germline, CDR1 is SGDLS and CDR2 YYNGEE. V shed 2 bases and J shed 5 bases, with 13 bases lying between them. The CDR3 sequence is 14 residues long. The CDR3 here is CASSVVGGRETQYF. Here the CDR3 DNA reads TGTGCCAGCAGCGTTGTCGGGGGGCGGGAGACCCAGTACTTC. The whole variable domain, remainder taken from reference TRBV9 and TRBJ2-5, is DSGVTQTPKHLITATGQRVTLRCSPRSGDLSVYWYQQSLDQGLQFLIQYYNGEERAKGNILERFSAQQFPDLHSELNLSSLELGDSALYFCASSVVGGRETQYFGPGTRLLVL.

The genes are TRBV12-5 and TRBJ2-1, with 7 bases identical to TRBD2. Germline V lookup: CDR1 LGHNT, CDR2 FRNRAP. V trimming: 1 base; J trimming: 4 bases; junction bases outside the gene matches: 7. This CDR3 comprises 16 residues. In DNA form, the CDR3 reads TGTGCTAGTGGTTTGGCTAAGCGGGACCCTTACAATGAGCAGTTCTTC. Protein: CASGLAKRDPYNEQFF.

The V and J genes are TRBV14 and TRBJ2-2; 15 bases align to TRBD2. After removal of 4 bases from V and 6 bases from J, the junction contained 3 bases not matched to a gene. Germline V gene sequence: CDR1 SGHDN, CDR2 FVKESK. CDR3 length: 16 residues. As DNA, the CDR3 is TGTGCCAGCAGCCCCGGGACTAGCGGGAGGTCCGGGGAGCTGTTTTTT. Amino acids: CASSPGTSGRSGELFF.

This clone was detected only once. The rearrangement joins TRBV4-2 to TRBJ1-5, with TRBD1 matching over 8 bases. CDR1 is LGHNA and CDR2 is YNFKEQ in the germline V gene. The CDR3 is made up of 19 amino acids. V shed 2 bases, J shed 5 bases, and the junction held 17 bases outside the gene matches. Here the CDR3 reads CASSQFPQQGGFGDQPQHF. CDR3 bases: TGTGCCAGCAGCCAATTCCCGCAACAGGGGGGATTTGGGGATCAGCCCCAGCATTTT.

The chain combines TRBV14 with TRBJ2-7; 7 nucleotides align to TRBD1. CDR3 length equals 13 residues. Germline CDR1 SGHDN, CDR2 FVKESK. V trimming: 0 bases; J trimming: 7 bases; junction bases outside the gene matches: 3. The CDR3 is CASSQETGNEQYF. The CDR3 DNA sequence: TGTGCCAGCAGCCAAGAGACAGGGAATGAGCAGTACTTC.

The chain has TRBV15 and TRBJ1-1; D possibly corresponds to TRBD1 (6 bases). The CDR3 totals 15 residues. Germline V gene data show CDR1 as LNHNV and CDR2 as YYDKDF (reference sequence). V lost 1 base to trimming and J lost 2 bases, with 11 bases between them. The CDR3 bases are TGTGCCACCAGCAGAGGGACAGCGATAAACACTGAAGCTTTCTTT. This translates into CATSRGTAINTEAFF.

The chain is built from TRBV6-6 and TRBJ1-2; weak D call: TRBD1 (5 bases). The CDR3 has 15 amino acids. Trimming pared 0 bases from V and 7 bases from J, leaving 15 bases between. Germline V gene lookup returns CDR1 MNHNY and CDR2 SVGAGI (reference sequence). The CDR3 spells CASSYSTGGRGGYTF. The DNA for the CDR3 is TGTGCCAGCAGTTACTCGACCGGGGGGAGGGGTGGCTACACCTTC.

This chain connects TRBV23-1 to TRBJ1-5; a possible D gene is TRBD1 (6 bases). TRBV23-1 falls under the ORF class, with uncertain function. The CDR3 runs to 16 residues. Trimming shortened V by 2 bases and J by 2 bases, and 13 bases separated the two germline ends. CDR3 coding DNA: TGCGCCAGCAGTCAAGCCAGGGGTGGAGGCAATCAGCCCCAGCATTTT. This gives the protein CASSQARGGGNQPQHF.

The chain uses TRBV5-8 and TRBJ2-1, with 7 positions matching TRBD1. The CDR3 consists of 15 residues. Germline CDR1 and CDR2: SGHTS and YDEGEE. After removal of 4 bases from V and 0 bases from J, the junction contained 4 bases not matched to a gene. The DNA for the CDR3 is TGTGCCAGCAGCCCAGACAGGGTCTCCTACAATGAGCAGTTCTTC. It is translated as CASSPDRVSYNEQFF. Variable domain in full (rest from reference TRBV5-8 and TRBJ2-1): EAGVTQSPTHLIKTRGQQATLRCSPISGHTSVYWYQQALGLGLQFLLWYDEGEERNRGNFPPRFSGRQFPNYSSELNVNALELEDSALYLCASSPDRVSYNEQFFGPGTRLTVL.

The chain carries TRBV27 and TRBJ2-2; tentatively, D is TRBD1 (6 bases). V shed 6 bases and J shed 6 bases, with 32 bases lying between them. The CDR3 sequence is 20 residues long. CDR1 and CDR2 (germline): MNHEY, SMNVEV (reference sequence). The CDR3 region has the DNA TGTGCCAGCAGCCGACCTGAGGACTCTAACAGGGTGCGAAACGCCGGGGAGCTGTTTTTT. This codes for CASSRPEDSNRVRNAGELFF.

This chain connects TRBV7-2 to TRBJ2-7; the D gene could be TRBD1 or TRBD2 (5 bases each). The CDR3 totals 12 residues. Germline assignment: CDR1 SGHTA and CDR2 FQGNSA. Trimming shortened V by 6 bases and J by 6 bases, and 12 bases separated the two germline ends. CDR3 sequence: CASSSTGPEQYF. The CDR3 bases are TGTGCCAGCAGTTCAACGGGGCCCGAGCAGTACTTC.

This chain uses TRBV5-6 with TRBJ1-2; 9 bases are shared with TRBD1. The germline CDR1 and CDR2 sequences are SGHDT and YYEEEE. The CDR3 is 14 residues long. V was clipped by 1 base and J by 7 bases; unmatched bases: 5. CDR3 sequence reads: CASSLYRGRFGYTF. The DNA for the CDR3 is TGTGCCAGCAGCTTGTACAGGGGGCGGTTTGGCTACACCTTC.

The V call is TRBV27, the J call TRBJ2-2; D unresolved. Trimming removed 3 bases from V and 4 bases from J, with 12 bases in between. Germline V gives CDR1 MNHEY, CDR2 SMNVEV (reference sequence). This CDR3 is built from 15 residues. The CDR3: CASSFRTRGTGELFF. The CDR3 region has the DNA TGTGCCAGCAGTTTCCGGACCCGAGGCACCGGGGAGCTGTTTTTT.

The chain couples TRBV19 to TRBJ2-1; 16 bases map to TRBD2. From germline, CDR1 is LNHDA and CDR2 SQIVND (reference sequence). CDR3 size: 21 residues. Trimming cost V 7 bases and J 1 base; bases outside gene matches: 16. CDR3 DNA sequence: TGTGCCAGTACTCCTAGGGCCGGGACTAGCGGGAGGGGTCGGTCCTACAATGAGCAGTTCTTC. Its translation: CASTPRAGTSGRGRSYNEQFF.

The V and J genes are TRBV15 and TRBJ1-2; tentatively, D is TRBD1 (5 bases). The CDR3 covers 13 residues. V was trimmed by 3 bases and J by 3 bases, leaving 8 bases between them. From germline, CDR1 is LNHNV and CDR2 YYDKDF (reference sequence). The DNA for the CDR3 is TGTGCCACCAGCAGGTGGGACGACTATGGCTACACCTTC. It codes for CATSRWDDYGYTF.

The chain links TRBV7-6 to TRBJ2-1, with D unclear. From germline, CDR1 is SGHVS and CDR2 FNYEAQ. The CDR3 runs 15 residues. V was cut by 3 bases and J by 2 bases, with 11 bases left in between. The CDR3 DNA is TGTGCCAGCAGCTTGTTTTTGATGCCCTACAATGAGCAGTTCTTC. It yields the protein CASSLFLMPYNEQFF.

CDR3 nucleotide sequence: TGCGCCAGCAGCTTTGAGGGGGCAATCTATGGCTACACCTTC. Translated: CASSFEGAIYGYTF. The chain joins TRBV5-1 to TRBJ1-2, with TRBD1 matching over 7 bases. From germline, CDR1 is SGHRS and CDR2 YFSETQ. V dropped 2 bases and J dropped 4; count of bases not matched to a gene: 5. This CDR3 comprises 14 residues.

V is TRBV4-3 and J is TRBJ2-7; D is possibly TRBD2 (5 bases). The germline V and J ends were trimmed by 4 bases and 3 bases, with 10 bases remaining between them. CDR3 length equals 13 residues. Germline assignment: CDR1 LGHNA and CDR2 YSLEER. CDR3 sequence: CASSPGSIYEQYF. The CDR3 bases are TGCGCCAGCAGCCCGGGAAGCATCTACGAGCAGTACTTC.

The gene calls are TRBV30 and TRBJ2-7; D not certain. The CDR3 is 16 residues long. Trimming removed 1 base from V and 4 bases from J, with 20 bases in between. Germline V lookup: CDR1 GTSNPN, CDR2 SVGIG (reference sequence). The DNA of the CDR3 is TGTGCCTGGAGTGACCGGCCTCCACGATCCCCGTACGAGCAGTACTTC. Translating gives CAWSDRPPRSPYEQYF.

The chain couples TRBV6-4 to TRBJ2-1, with 7 bases lining up with TRBD2. After removal of 4 bases from V and 5 bases from J, the junction contained 14 bases not matched to a gene. CDR3 length: 17 amino acids. Per germline, CDR1 MRHNA and CDR2 SNTAGT. CDR3 in DNA: TGTGCCAGCAGTGTAGGGCGAGTGGGAGGGCCGAACAATGAGCAGTTCTTC. Its translation: CASSVGRVGGPNNEQFF.

DNA of the CDR3: TGTGCCAGTAGTATAGATCTAGGCCCCAATCAGCCCCAGCATTTT. Translated, it gives CASSIDLGPNQPQHF. This chain connects TRBV19 to TRBJ1-5, with D uncertain. This CDR3 contains 15 residues. V was cut by 0 bases and J by 3 bases, with 9 bases left in between. Germline V gene sequence: CDR1 LNHDA, CDR2 SQIVND (reference sequence).